The 26 T cell receptor beta chains below were found in one sample sequenced in a study of radiation and T cells in renal cell carcinoma. Clones were sequenced by immunoSEQ multiplex PCR, and TCRdb holds only the in-frame ones, with some missing. Among approximately 75,000 clones, around 80% were seen once, and the ten largest hold approximately 5%. Time point in this sample: blood 2 weeks post-SBRT. As to treatment: 15 Gy SBRT to primary tumor, nephrectomy 4 weeks later. Here the sequenced sample was blood, taken from a patient whose treatment included radiotherapy and nephrectomy. These receptors all stem from a man between 60 and 75 years old with renal cell carcinoma.

This CDR3 is CASSLDGQREEYF. The CDR3 region has the DNA TGCGCCAGCAGCTTGGATGGACAGAGGGAGGAGTACTTC. The V gene is TRBV5-1, the J gene TRBJ2-7; tentatively, D is TRBD1 or TRBD2 (6 bases each). Trimming removed 0 bases from V and 11 bases from J, with 15 bases in between. Germline assignment: CDR1 SGHRS and CDR2 YFSETQ. The CDR3 consists of 13 residues.

The chain recombines TRBV5-1 with TRBJ2-7; TRBD2 might be the D (5 bases). V shed 0 bases and J shed 6 bases, with 19 bases lying between them. CDR1 and CDR2 (germline): SGHRS, YFSETQ. The CDR3 is 16 residues long. DNA of the CDR3: TGCGCCAGCAGCTTGGGTGGCGGGCGGCAGAAGGCCGAGCAGTACTTC. Translated, it gives CASSLGGGRQKAEQYF.

The V and J genes are TRBV6-5 and TRBJ2-5; 7 positions agree with TRBD1. The J call may not be correct, given that the DNA end is closer to TRBJ2-7. This CDR3 region has 14 residues. CDR1 is MNHEY, CDR2 SVGAGI, per germline. CDR3 sequence: CASSYSRQGGEQYF. In DNA form, the CDR3 reads TGTGCCAGCAGTTACTCACGACAGGGTGGCGAGCAGTACTTC.

V is TRBV6-1 and J is TRBJ2-1; D assignment may be TRBD1 or TRBD2 (5 bases each). The CDR3 totals 14 residues. CDR1 and CDR2 (germline): MNHNS, SASEGT. The germline V and J ends were trimmed by 2 bases and 11 bases, with 16 bases remaining between them. The CDR3 protein is CASSELAGPGKQFF. As DNA, the CDR3 is TGTGCCAGCAGTGAACTAGCAGGGCCCGGGAAGCAGTTCTTC.

A few counts support this clone. The chain couples TRBV7-2 to TRBJ2-2, with TRBD2 matching over 14 bases. With V trimmed by 1 base and J by 7 bases, 5 bases remained unmatched. Per the germline V gene, CDR1 is SGHTA and CDR2 is FQGNSA. The CDR3 runs to 17 residues. The CDR3 bases are TGTGCCAGCAGCTTAGGACTAGCGGGAGGGCGGATCGGGGAGCTGTTTTTT. This sequence encodes CASSLGLAGGRIGELFF.

The rearrangement joins TRBV4-1 to TRBJ1-2; D gene unclear. The CDR3 contains 15 residues. Germline V gene data show CDR1 as MGHRA and CDR2 as YSYEKL. With 4 bases removed from V and 0 bases from J, the gap between germline ends came to 12 bases. CDR3 nucleotide sequence: TGCGCCAGCAGCCCTCTGTCCCCATCTAACTATGGCTACACCTTC. Translating it yields CASSPLSPSNYGYTF.

This chain uses TRBV27 with TRBJ1-2; D unclear. V was pared by 5 bases and J by 7 bases, with 20 bases between. Germline values: CDR1 MNHEY, CDR2 SMNVEV (reference sequence). CDR3 length equals 15 residues. The CDR3 nucleotides read TGTGCCAGCAGTCTCGGTAGAGGCGGAGGAACTGGCTACACCTTC. Amino acids: CASSLGRGGGTGYTF.

This sequence joins TRBV13 and TRBJ1-1, with no clear D. V was shortened by 1 base and J by 1 base, with 16 bases between the two germline ends. The germline gives CDR1 PRHDT, CDR2 FYEKMQ (reference sequence). There are 17 residues in the CDR3. The CDR3 nucleotides are TGTGCCAGCAGCTTAGAATACAGTCATTTAAAGAACACTGAAGCTTTCTTT. It is translated as CASSLEYSHLKNTEAFF.

This chain links TRBV5-4 with TRBJ2-1; TRBD2 matches at 8 bases. Germline-derived CDR1 and CDR2 are SGHNT and YYREEE (reference sequence). V trimming: 2 bases; J trimming: 2 bases; junction bases outside the gene matches: 3. The CDR3 spans 15 residues. In nucleotides, the CDR3 is TGTGCCAGCAGCTTCGTGCGGGGGGCCTACAATGAGCAGTTCTTC. Translation: CASSFVRGAYNEQFF.

The rearrangement uses TRBV10-3 and TRBJ2-2, with TRBD1 identical over 7 bases. The CDR3 is 14 amino acids. Germline CDR1 reads ENHRY; CDR2 reads SYGVKD. The junction had 11 bases not matched to a gene; V was cut back by 11 bases and J by 5 bases. The CDR3 reads CAASHSTGTGELFF. Written as DNA, the CDR3 is TGTGCCGCTTCGCACTCGACAGGGACCGGGGAGCTGTTTTTT.

This chain links TRBV6-6 with TRBJ2-5; D not resolved. Trimming stripped 5 bases from V and 1 base from J, with 11 bases between. This CDR3 region has 14 residues. CDR1 and CDR2 (germline): MNHNY, SVGAGI (reference sequence). The CDR3 DNA reads TGTGCCAGCAGTCCGTTGGATCCCCAAGAGACCCAGTACTTC. Residues: CASSPLDPQETQYF.

This chain joins TRBV28 and TRBJ2-2; 7 bases line up with TRBD1. The CDR3 runs 14 residues. The V segment lost 6 bases and the J segment 5 bases; nucleotides outside the gene matches: 6. Germline CDR1 and CDR2: MDHEN and SYDVKM. CDR3 amino acids: CASRSPQGTGELFF. As DNA, the CDR3 is TGTGCCAGCAGGTCCCCACAGGGGACCGGGGAGCTGTTTTTT.

This chain connects TRBV9 to TRBJ2-5, with 8 bases lining up with TRBD1. This CDR3 region has 16 residues. J was trimmed by 5 bases and V by 0 bases; bases with no gene match: 9. The germline V gene has CDR1 SGDLS and CDR2 YYNGEE. CDR3 DNA: TGTGCCAGCAGCGTAGATGTCGGACAGGGCTGGGAGACCCAGTACTTC. It encodes CASSVDVGQGWETQYF.

In nucleotides, the CDR3 is TGTGCCAGCAGCGTAAGACAGGCGGGTCATAAGGCTTTCTTT. Translating gives CASSVRQAGHKAFF. The rearrangement uses TRBV9 and TRBJ1-1, with D possibly TRBD1 on 6 matching bases. CDR3 length: 14 residues. Per the germline V gene, CDR1 is SGDLS and CDR2 is YYNGEE. V lost 1 base to trimming and J lost 11 bases, with 18 bases between them. Together with reference TRBV9 and TRBJ1-1, the CDR3 gives the full variable domain: DSGVTQTPKHLITATGQRVTLRCSPRSGDLSVYWYQQSLDQGLQFLIQYYNGEERAKGNILERFSAQQFPDLHSELNLSSLELGDSALYFCASSVRQAGHKAFFGQGTRLTVV.

This chain uses TRBV2 with TRBJ1-1, with D hard to call. Germline lookup yields CDR1 SNHLY and CDR2 FYNNEI. V lost 7 bases, J lost 1 base, and 10 bases lay in between. The CDR3 totals 13 residues. The DNA of the CDR3 is TGTGCCAGCACTCAGCTGCCGAACACTGAAGCTTTCTTT. The encoded protein is CASTQLPNTEAFF.

This clone appeared a single time. The chain joins TRBV5-8 to TRBJ2-5; D perhaps matches TRBD2 (6 bases). Germline V CDR1 and CDR2: SGHTS, YDEGEE. The CDR3 loop spans 15 amino acids. V lost 0 bases, J lost 4 bases, and 13 bases lay in between. The CDR3 sequence is CASSLGAGTGETQYF. For the CDR3, the DNA is TGTGCCAGCAGCTTGGGTGCGGGGACGGGAGAGACCCAGTACTTC.

V and J are TRBV7-2 and TRBJ2-1; D not certain. The ends were cut back, 1 base at V and 5 bases at J, with 12 bases in the middle. CDR1 and CDR2 (germline): SGHTA, FQGNSA. CDR3 size: 15 residues. In DNA, the CDR3 is TGTGCCAGCAGCTTAGTCCCTAGTCTCGACAATGAGCAGTTCTTC. Protein sequence: CASSLVPSLDNEQFF.

The genes are TRBV6-1 and TRBJ1-5; D is undetermined. The CDR3 is 11 amino acids. V shed 1 base and J shed 6 bases, with 1 base lying between them. The germline CDR1 and CDR2 sequences are MNHNS and SASEGT. The CDR3 is CASSEGQPQHF. In DNA, the CDR3 is TGTGCCAGCAGTGAAGGTCAGCCCCAGCATTTT.

The chain recombines TRBV9 with TRBJ2-5, with 8 bases identical to TRBD1. The germline V gene encodes CDR1 SGDLS and CDR2 YYNGEE. Trimming removed 2 bases from V and 4 bases from J; junction bases left unmatched: 1. The CDR3 is made up of 13 amino acids. CDR3 sequence: CASSVDRVETQYF. DNA of the CDR3: TGTGCCAGCAGCGTGGACAGGGTAGAGACCCAGTACTTC.

This clone was recorded once. The chain combines TRBV5-1 with TRBJ1-2; D not certain. Germline V lookup: CDR1 SGHRS, CDR2 YFSETQ. This CDR3 region has 14 residues. V gave up 4 bases and J gave up 1 base, with 11 bases separating them. The CDR3 nucleotides read TGCGCCAGCAGCACCGCGACATATAACTATGGCTACACCTTC. As protein: CASSTATYNYGYTF. The full variable domain, its missing parts supplied by reference TRBV5-1 and TRBJ1-2, is KAGVTQTPRYLIKTRGQQVTLSCSPISGHRSVSWYQQTPGQGLQFLFEYFSETQRNKGNFPGRFSGRQFSNSRSEMNVSTLELGDSALYLCASSTATYNYGYTFGSGTRLTVV.

Worth noting for this clone: At the DNA level, this CDR3 is encoded by other sequences in the same sample as well. This sequence joins TRBV7-6 and TRBJ1-5; TRBD1 matches at 8 bases. CDR1 is SGHVS and CDR2 is FNYEAQ in the germline V gene. The CDR3 covers 15 residues. With V trimmed by 1 base and J by 4 bases, 3 bases remained unmatched. DNA of the CDR3: TGTGCCAGCAGCTTAGGGACAGGGAGAAATCAGCCCCAGCATTTT. As protein: CASSLGTGRNQPQHF.

The V gene is TRBV30, the J gene TRBJ2-1, with 9 positions matching TRBD2. In germline, CDR1 is GTSNPN, CDR2 SVGIG (reference sequence). V shed 5 bases, J shed 4 bases, and the junction held 9 bases outside the gene matches. The CDR3 spans 15 residues. CDR3 residues: CAWDLVAGEYNEQFF. As DNA, the CDR3 is TGTGCCTGGGATTTGGTAGCGGGGGAATACAATGAGCAGTTCTTC.

This clone occurred a few times. The V call is TRBV7-2, the J call TRBJ1-1, with D maybe TRBD1 (6 bases). The V end lost 5 bases, the J end lost 4 bases, and 14 bases lay between the germline ends. CDR1 SGHTA and CDR2 FQGNSA come from the germline V gene. The CDR3 covers 14 residues. The CDR3, as DNA: TGTGCCAGCAGCCCGTATACAGGGAGCACTGAAGCTTTCTTT. Amino acid sequence: CASSPYTGSTEAFF.

The V call is TRBV11-2, the J call TRBJ2-1; 7 bases agree with TRBD2. V lost 3 bases, J lost 3 bases, and 5 bases stayed unmatched. Per the germline V gene, CDR1 is SGHAT and CDR2 is FQNNGV. This CDR3 spans 15 amino acids. The CDR3 DNA reads TGTGCCAGCAGCTTCTTAGCTAGCGGCTACAATGAGCAGTTCTTC. Its protein is CASSFLASGYNEQFF.

The chain is built from TRBV7-2 and TRBJ2-7, with D possibly being TRBD2 (6 bases). The CDR3 spans 14 residues. Trimming cost V 0 bases and J 7 bases, with 13 bases left between them. Germline loops: CDR1 SGHTA, CDR2 FQGNSA. The DNA for the CDR3 is TGTGCCAGCAGCTTAGCGGAGGGGCGGCGTGAGCAGTACTTC. Its translation is CASSLAEGRREQYF.

The gene calls are TRBV7-7 and TRBJ2-7; D perhaps matches TRBD2 (6 bases). The CDR3 length is 15 residues. V lost 1 base and J 3 bases, leaving 13 bases between the germline ends. Germline CDR1 and CDR2: SSHAT and FNYEAQ (reference sequence). The CDR3 nucleotides read TGTGCCAGCAGCTTAGGGGAGGACTTCGGCTACGAGCAGTACTTC. It specifies CASSLGEDFGYEQYF.